This is a list of T cell receptor beta chains from one sample in a study of T cells after yellow fever vaccination. TCRdb used MiXCR to reprocess the 5' RACE reads, holding one entry per CDR3 protein. The table has almost 600,000 distinct CDR3 sequences, approximately 15% seen once. This specimen consisted of PBMCs, obtained on the day of the yellow fever booster vaccination. All receptors come from a man aged 25-40 years who received the YFV17D yellow fever vaccine. The conserved cysteine and the conserved F or W are not part of the CDR3 here. The order of the fields is V gene, J gene, CDR3 length, CDR3 protein.

TRBV7-9	TRBJ1-3	14	ASSLDGTTSGNTIY
TRBV12-3/TRBV12-4	TRBJ2-3	11	ASSLGGLNTQY
TRBV7-2	TRBJ2-3	14	ASSGGVYRRTDTQY
TRBV5-1	TRBJ1-2	12	ASSLEGLPAGYT
TRBV7-2	TRBJ1-2	13	ASSPTPGTDFGYT
TRBV14	TRBJ2-2	14	ASSQILRGNTGELF
TRBV24-1	TRBJ2-1	13	ATSDPRDRANEQF
TRBV30	TRBJ2-7	13	AWSVSGLRAPEQY
TRBV27	TRBJ2-4	16	ASSDRGLSELAKNIQY
TRBV5-1	TRBJ2-7	12	ASSFEGEVHEQY
TRBV10-3	TRBJ2-3	12	AISIAESTDTQY
TRBV7-2	TRBJ1-2	13	ASSLAVDRGYGYT
TRBV23-1	TRBJ2-7	16	ASSHIVGTLIFSYEQY
TRBV6-2/TRBV6-3	TRBJ2-2	14	ASSYSYSGGAGELF
TRBV12-3/TRBV12-4	TRBJ2-1	10	ASSLQAGLEF
TRBV12-3/TRBV12-4	TRBJ1-3	9	ASIAGNTIY
TRBV7-2	TRBJ2-3	13	ASSRQGPSGDTQY